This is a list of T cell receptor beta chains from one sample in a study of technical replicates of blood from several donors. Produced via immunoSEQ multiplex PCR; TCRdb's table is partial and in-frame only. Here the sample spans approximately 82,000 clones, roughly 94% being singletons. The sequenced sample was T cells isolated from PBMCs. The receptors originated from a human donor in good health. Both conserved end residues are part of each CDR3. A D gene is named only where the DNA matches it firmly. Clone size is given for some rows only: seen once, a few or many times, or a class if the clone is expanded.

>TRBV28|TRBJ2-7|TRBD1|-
TGTGCCAGCAGTTCCGGACAGGGGGGACTCGACGAGCAGTACTTC
CASSSGQGGLDEQYF
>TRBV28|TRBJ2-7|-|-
TGTGCCAGCAGTTTCGACACACCCTACGAGCAGTACTTC
CASSFDTPYEQYF
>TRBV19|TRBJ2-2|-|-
TGTGCCAGTAGTATGGGAGTCCTCCGCGCCGGGGAGCTGTTTTTT
CASSMGVLRAGELFF
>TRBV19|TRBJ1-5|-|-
TGTGCCAGTAGTCATACAGGGAGCAATCAGCCCCAGCATTTT
CASSHTGSNQPQHF
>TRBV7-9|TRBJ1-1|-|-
TGTGCCAGCAGCTTTGAGCAGGGGATTGAAGCTTTCTTT
CASSFEQGIEAFF
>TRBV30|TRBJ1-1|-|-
TGTGCCTGGACCTCACAGGCCAGAAGAACTGAAGCTTTCTTT
CAWTSQARRTEAFF
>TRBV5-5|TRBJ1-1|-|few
TGTGCCAGCAGCTCTCCCGGAGGCACTGAAGCTTTCTTT
CASSSPGGTEAFF
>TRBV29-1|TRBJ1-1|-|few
TGCAGCGTTTCTGGAGTTCTTAACACTGAAGCTTTCTTT
CSVSGVLNTEAFF
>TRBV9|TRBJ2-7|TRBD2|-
TGTGCCAGCAGCGTTTCCGGAGGCGGGAGGACCGAGCAGTACTTC
CASSVSGGGRTEQYF
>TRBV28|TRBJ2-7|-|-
TGTGCCAGCAGTTTTTACTACGAGCAGTACTTC
CASSFYYEQYF
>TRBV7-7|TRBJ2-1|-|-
TGTGCCAGCAGCCAACATATAGCGGACAATGAGCAGTTCTTC
CASSQHIADNEQFF
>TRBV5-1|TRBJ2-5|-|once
TGCGCCAGCAGCTCTCAAGAGACCCAGTACTTC
CASSSQETQYF
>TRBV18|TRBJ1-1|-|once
TGTGCCAGCTCACCGAGGATAACTGAAGCTTTCTTT
CASSPRITEAFF
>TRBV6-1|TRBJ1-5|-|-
TGTGCCAGCAAAGCAGCGCCGAATCAGCCCCAGCATTTT
CASKAAPNQPQHF
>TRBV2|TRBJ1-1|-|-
TGTGCCAGCAGCCCGACAGTCTCCTTGAACACTGAAGCTTTCTTT
CASSPTVSLNTEAFF
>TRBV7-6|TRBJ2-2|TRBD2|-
TGTGCCAGCAGCTTCTTCCGGGAGGGCACCGGGGAGCTGTTTTTT
CASSFFREGTGELFF
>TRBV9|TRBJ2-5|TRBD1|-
TGTGCCAGCAGCGTAGCTACTGGGACAGAAAACTCCCAAGAGACCCAGTACTTC
CASSVATGTENSQETQYF
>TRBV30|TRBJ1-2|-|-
TGTGCCTGGAGTGGGGGGGATGCCTTCGGCTACACCTTC
CAWSGGDAFGYTF
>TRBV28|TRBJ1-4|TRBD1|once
TGTGCCAGCAGTTTAGGACAGGGGAAGGAGAAACTGTTTTTT
CASSLGQGKEKLFF
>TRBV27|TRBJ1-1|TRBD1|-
TGTGCCAGCAGTTCGCCGACAGGGGCGGTGAGGAACACTGAAGCTTTCTTT
CASSSPTGAVRNTEAFF
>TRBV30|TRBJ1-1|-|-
TGTGCCTGGGAACCGGGACACCTGAACACTGAAGCTTTCTTT
CAWEPGHLNTEAFF
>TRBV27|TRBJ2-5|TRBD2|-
TGTGCCAGCAGTTTAGAACTAGCGGGAGGGTTTGAGACCCAGTACTTC
CASSLELAGGFETQYF
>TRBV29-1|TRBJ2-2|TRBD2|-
TGCAGCGTTGAAGATCCCCGGCTAGCGGGAGGGGGGGAGCTGTTTTTT
CSVEDPRLAGGGELFF
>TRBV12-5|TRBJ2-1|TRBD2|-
TGTGCTAGTGGTTTGGTACTAGCGGGAGGTGCCGACTACAATGAGCAGTTCTTC
CASGLVLAGGADYNEQFF
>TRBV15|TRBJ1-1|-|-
TGTGCCACCAGCAGTAATCGGGGAGTGGCCACTGAAGCTTTCTTT
CATSSNRGVATEAFF
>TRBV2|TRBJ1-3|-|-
TGTGCCAGCCAGGATCCGGGAGGTTCTGGAAACACCATATATTTT
CASQDPGGSGNTIYF
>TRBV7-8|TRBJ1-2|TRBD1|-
TGTGCCAGCAGCTTCCTCAAGACAGGGTTGGGATCGGGAAGCGGCTACACCTTC
CASSFLKTGLGSGSGYTF
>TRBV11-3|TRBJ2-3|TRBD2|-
TGTGCCAGCAGCTTAGATGGACTAGCCCCAGATACGCAGTATTTT
CASSLDGLAPDTQYF
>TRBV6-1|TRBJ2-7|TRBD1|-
TGTGCCAGCAAACAAGGGGGCCCTAGCTCCTACGAGCAGTACTTC
CASKQGGPSSYEQYF
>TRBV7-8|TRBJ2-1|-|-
TGTGCCAGCAGCTTAAGAGGGGGGGATGAGCAGTTCTTC
CASSLRGGDEQFF
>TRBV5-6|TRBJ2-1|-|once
TGTGCCAGCAGCTTGGCCTTACAACTAGTTCAGTTCTTC
CASSLALQLVQFF
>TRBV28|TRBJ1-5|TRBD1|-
TGTGCCAGCAGTTCGACAGGGGAGAGCAATCAGCCCCAGCATTTT
CASSSTGESNQPQHF
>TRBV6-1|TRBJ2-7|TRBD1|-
TGTGCCAGCGGGAGGACAGGGTCCTACGAGCAGTACTTC
CASGRTGSYEQYF
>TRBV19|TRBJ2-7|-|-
TGTGCCAGTTCATCAGGGAGGCCCTACGAGCAGTACTTC
CASSSGRPYEQYF
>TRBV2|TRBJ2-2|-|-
TGTGCCAGCAGTCTTCACACCGGGGAGCTGTTTTTT
CASSLHTGELFF
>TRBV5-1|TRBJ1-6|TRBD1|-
TGCGCCAGCAGCTTGAGGGACAGCGAATCTCTGAATTCACCCCTCCACTTT
CASSLRDSESLNSPLHF
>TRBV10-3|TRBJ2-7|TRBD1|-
TGTGCCATCAAAACCGGGACAGAGGACGAGCAGTACTTC
CAIKTGTEDEQYF
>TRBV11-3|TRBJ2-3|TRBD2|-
TGTGCCAGCAGCTTGGGAGGGAGCGGGAGATATCGGGGCACAGATACGCAGTATTTT
CASSLGGSGRYRGTDTQYF
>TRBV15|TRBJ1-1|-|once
TGTGCCACCAGAGACCACAGGCATCTGAACACTGAAGCTTTCTTT
CATRDHRHLNTEAFF
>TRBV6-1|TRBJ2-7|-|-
TGTGCCATCACCGGGACAAACTACGAGCAGTACTTC
CAITGTNYEQYF
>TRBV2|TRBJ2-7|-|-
TGTGCCAGCAGTGTCGCCTACGAGCAGTACTTC
CASSVAYEQYF
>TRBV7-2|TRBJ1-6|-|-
TGTGCCAGCAGCCGCGGGGGGGGGCCCCTCCACTTT
CASSRGGGPLHF
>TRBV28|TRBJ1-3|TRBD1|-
TGTGCCAGCAATTTAGGGGGCCCCTCTGGAAACACCATATATTTT
CASNLGGPSGNTIYF
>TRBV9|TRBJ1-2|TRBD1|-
TGTGCCAGCAGCGTAGCGGTTGAGGGGACAGGGAAGTCTGGCTACACCTTC
CASSVAVEGTGKSGYTF
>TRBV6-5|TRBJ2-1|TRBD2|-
TGTGCCAGCAGTTACTCGATCCTAGCGGGTGGAAATGAGCAGTTCTTC
CASSYSILAGGNEQFF
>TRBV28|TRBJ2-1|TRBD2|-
TGTGCCAGCAGTCGTCTCGGGACTAGCGCAAACTACAATGAGCAGTTCTTC
CASSRLGTSANYNEQFF
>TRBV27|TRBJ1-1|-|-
TGTGCCACCTCTCAGGGCACTGCGAACACTGAAGCTTTCTTT
CATSQGTANTEAFF
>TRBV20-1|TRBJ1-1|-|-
TGCAGTGCTCAGGGGAAGACTGAAGCTTTCTTT
CSAQGKTEAFF
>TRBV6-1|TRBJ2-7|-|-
TGTGCCAGCAGTGATTTTGCGGTCGAGCAGTACTTC
CASSDFAVEQYF
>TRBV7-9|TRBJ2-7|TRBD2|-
TGTGCCAGCAGCCTAGAATCTAGCGGGAGGGACGAGCAGTACTTC
CASSLESSGRDEQYF